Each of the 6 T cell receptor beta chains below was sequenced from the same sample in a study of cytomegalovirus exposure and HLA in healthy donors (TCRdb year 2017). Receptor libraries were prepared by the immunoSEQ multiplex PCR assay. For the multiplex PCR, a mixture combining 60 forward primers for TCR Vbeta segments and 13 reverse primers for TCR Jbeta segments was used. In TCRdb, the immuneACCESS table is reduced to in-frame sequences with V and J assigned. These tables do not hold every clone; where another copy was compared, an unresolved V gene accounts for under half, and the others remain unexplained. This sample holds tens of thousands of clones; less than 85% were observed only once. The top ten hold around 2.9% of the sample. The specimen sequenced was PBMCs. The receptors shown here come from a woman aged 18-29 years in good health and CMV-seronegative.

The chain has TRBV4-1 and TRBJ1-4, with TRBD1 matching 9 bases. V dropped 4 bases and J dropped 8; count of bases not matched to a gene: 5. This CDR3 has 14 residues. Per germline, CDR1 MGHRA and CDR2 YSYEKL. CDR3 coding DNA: TGCGCCAGCAGCCCGGGACAGGGAGAAGAAAAACTGTTTTTT. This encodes CASSPGQGEEKLFF.

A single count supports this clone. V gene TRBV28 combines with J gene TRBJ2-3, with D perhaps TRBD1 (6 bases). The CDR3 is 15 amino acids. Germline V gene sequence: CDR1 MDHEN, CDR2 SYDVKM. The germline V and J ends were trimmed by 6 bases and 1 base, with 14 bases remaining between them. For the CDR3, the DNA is TGTGCCAGCAGCCACACAGGGAAGGGCACAGATACGCAGTATTTT. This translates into CASSHTGKGTDTQYF.

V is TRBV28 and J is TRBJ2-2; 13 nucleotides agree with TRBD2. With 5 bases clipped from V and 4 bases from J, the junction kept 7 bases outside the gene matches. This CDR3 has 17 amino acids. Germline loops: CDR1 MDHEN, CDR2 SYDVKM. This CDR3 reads CASSIPTSGRSTGELFF. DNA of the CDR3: TGTGCCAGCAGTATCCCGACTAGCGGGAGGAGCACCGGGGAGCTGTTTTTT. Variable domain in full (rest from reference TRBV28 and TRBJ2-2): DVKVTQSSRYLVKRTGEKVFLECVQDMDHENMFWYRQDPGLGLRLIYFSYDVKMKEKGDIPEGYSVSREKKERFSLILESASTNQTSMYLCASSIPTSGRSTGELFFGEGSRLTVL.

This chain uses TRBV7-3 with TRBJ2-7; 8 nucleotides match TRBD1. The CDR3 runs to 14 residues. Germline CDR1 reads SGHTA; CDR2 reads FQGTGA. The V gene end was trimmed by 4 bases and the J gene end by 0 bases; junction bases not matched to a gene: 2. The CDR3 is CASSWTGSSYEQYF. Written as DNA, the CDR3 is TGTGCCAGCAGCTGGACAGGGAGCTCCTACGAGCAGTACTTC.

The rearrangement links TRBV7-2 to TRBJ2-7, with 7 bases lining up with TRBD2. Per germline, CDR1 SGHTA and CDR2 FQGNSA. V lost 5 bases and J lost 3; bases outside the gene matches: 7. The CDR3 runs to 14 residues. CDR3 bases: TGTGCCAGCAGCCAGGGACTACTTGTCTACGAGCAGTACTTC. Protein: CASSQGLLVYEQYF.

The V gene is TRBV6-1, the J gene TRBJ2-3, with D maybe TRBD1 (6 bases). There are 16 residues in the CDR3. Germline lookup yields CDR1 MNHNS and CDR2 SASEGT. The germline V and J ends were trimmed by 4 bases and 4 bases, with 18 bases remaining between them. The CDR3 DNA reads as TGTGCCAGCAGTGGGGGGCAACTACGACTGCCAGATACGCAGTATTTT. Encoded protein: CASSGGQLRLPDTQYF.